These 20 T cell receptor beta chains were all obtained from the same sample, sequenced in a study of low-dose radiotherapy and immunotherapy resistance in tumors. Sample time point: before trial treatment. TRAV- and TRBV-specific primers, spanning alpha and beta chains, primed first-strand cDNA. A roughly 22-cycle PCR with a constant-region primer and V-primer adapter amplified TCRs. TCRdb fed the reads into MiXCR, producing one record per CDR3 protein. Of some 82,000 distinct CDR3 sequences in the sample, about 20% were seen once. The sequencing used PBMCs, collected before treatment. Receptor source: a male donor with prostate cancer.

Only a few counts were recorded for this clonotype. DNA for the CDR3: TGTGCCAGCTCACCACTATCGGACGAGCAGTACTTC. It translates to CASSPLSDEQYF. The V gene is TRBV18, the J gene TRBJ2-7; D call uncertain. Germline CDR1 is KGHSH and CDR2 is LQKENI. V was shortened by 1 base and J by 5 bases, with 6 bases between the two germline ends. This CDR3 has 12 amino acids.

The chain recombines TRBV28 with TRBJ1-2; D unresolved. Germline V gene lookup returns CDR1 MDHEN and CDR2 SYDVKM. V lost 6 bases and J lost 8, with 10 bases in between. The CDR3 sequence is 11 residues long. CDR3 loop: CASSAGEGYTF. CDR3 nucleotide sequence: TGTGCCAGCAGCGCCGGGGAAGGCTACACCTTC.

This clonotype was found many times. The V call is TRBV3-1, the J call TRBJ2-7, with 11 bases lining up with TRBD2. The ends lost 5 bases at V and 2 bases at J; junction bases unmatched: 5. CDR1 and CDR2 (germline): LGHDT, YNNKEL (reference sequence). There are 15 residues in the CDR3. In DNA form, the CDR3 reads TGTGCCAGCAGCGTCCAACTAGCGGGGGCCTACGAGCAGTACTTC. This sequence encodes CASSVQLAGAYEQYF.

This clonotype was counted ten times or more. This rearrangement joins TRBV9 to TRBJ2-1; TRBD2 matches 10 bases. Germline V lookup: CDR1 SGDLS, CDR2 YYNGEE. Unmatched junction bases numbered 9, after V lost 0 bases and J lost 9 bases. The CDR3 extends over 16 amino acids. The CDR3 loop reads CASSVGSSGGQVEQFF. CDR3 nucleotides: TGTGCCAGCAGCGTAGGGTCTAGCGGGGGTCAGGTTGAGCAGTTCTTC.

This clonotype was counted ten times or more. The gene calls are TRBV5-1 and TRBJ2-2; 7 bases are shared with TRBD2. The germline V gene encodes CDR1 SGHRS and CDR2 YFSETQ. The V gene end was trimmed by 1 base and the J gene end by 4 bases; junction bases not matched to a gene: 10. The CDR3 contains 17 residues. The CDR3 sequence is CASSLRSGGSVTGELFF. In DNA, the CDR3 is TGCGCCAGCAGCTTGAGGTCCGGGGGGTCGGTCACCGGGGAGCTGTTTTTT.

This clonotype was seen repeatedly, ten times or more. The CDR3 loop reads CASGVGSPLHF. The CDR3 coding sequence is TGTGCCAGTGGGGTGGGTTCACCCCTCCACTTT. This chain joins TRBV6-6 and TRBJ1-6, with unresolved D. V lost 9 bases and J 9 bases, leaving 9 bases between the germline ends. Germline CDR1 and CDR2: MNHNY and SVGAGI (reference sequence). The CDR3 has 11 amino acids.

The table lists this clonotype with many counts. The chain has TRBV7-9 and TRBJ2-7; 10 bases line up with TRBD1. After removal of 5 bases from V and 5 bases from J, the junction contained 6 bases not matched to a gene. This CDR3 spans 14 amino acids. Looked up from germline, CDR1 is SEHNR and CDR2 is FQNEAQ (reference sequence). In DNA form, the CDR3 reads TGTGCCAGCAGCCCGATGACAGGGGGCGACGAGCAGTACTTC. It codes for CASSPMTGGDEQYF.

About this clonotype itself: With only one base between it and a far larger clone, this is likely a read error. V gene TRBV10-3 combines with J gene TRBJ2-5; D not resolved. Trimming shortened V by 0 bases and J by 11 bases, and 10 bases separated the two germline ends. This CDR3 contains 12 residues. Germline lookup yields CDR1 ENHRY and CDR2 SYGVKD. The CDR3 coding sequence is TGTGCCATCAGTGAGTCGGAGAGTGAGCAGTACTTC. Protein sequence: CAISESESEQYF.

In the case of this clonotype: A much larger clone lies a single base off, so this may be a read error. This CDR3 is CASSELLYTGYNEQYF. CDR3 DNA sequence: TGTGCCAGCAGTGAATTGTTATATACGGGCTACAATGAGCAGTACTTC. The chain combines TRBV25-1 with TRBJ2-5; D call uncertain. Germline V gene sequence: CDR1 MGHDK, CDR2 SYGVNS. V lost 1 base to trimming and J lost 11 bases, with 23 bases between them. The CDR3 is made up of 16 amino acids.

The rearrangement links TRBV19 to TRBJ2-5, with a weak D call TRBD2 (6 bases). The germline CDR1 and CDR2 sequences are LNHDA and SQIVND (reference sequence). V was clipped by 8 bases and J by 5 bases, with 21 bases between them. The length of the CDR3 is 15 residues. The CDR3 here is CASAQGDLGRETQYF. CDR3 bases: TGTGCCAGTGCTCAAGGAGACCTGGGGAGGGAGACCCAGTACTTC.

This clonotype was counted ten times or more. The V and J genes are TRBV14 and TRBJ2-2; maybe TRBD2 (5 bases). The germline V gene encodes CDR1 SGHDN and CDR2 FVKESK. The germline V and J ends were trimmed by 1 base and 1 base, with 7 bases remaining between them. This CDR3 has 15 amino acids. CDR3 protein: CASSQATKNTGELFF. Written as DNA, the CDR3 is TGTGCCAGCAGCCAAGCGACTAAGAACACCGGGGAGCTGTTTTTT.

This clonotype showed up many times. The V and J genes are TRBV2 and TRBJ1-5; 8 bases align to TRBD1. The CDR3 spans 15 residues. The germline gives CDR1 SNHLY, CDR2 FYNNEI. V lost 6 bases, J lost 2 bases, and 6 bases stayed unmatched. CDR3 sequence: CASRQTGARNQPQHF. DNA for the CDR3: TGTGCCAGCAGACAGACAGGGGCGCGCAATCAGCCCCAGCATTTT.

CDR3 region: CSAKNRDRGRQPDIQYF. CDR3 sequence (DNA): TGCAGTGCTAAAAACCGGGACAGGGGGCGCCAGCCGGACATTCAGTACTTC. The V gene is TRBV20-1, the J gene TRBJ2-4; TRBD1 matches at 12 bases. Germline V gives CDR1 DFQATT, CDR2 SNEGSKA (reference sequence). J lost 8 bases, V lost 4 bases, and 15 bases had no gene match. This CDR3 has 17 amino acids.

This clonotype was found many times. The rearrangement links TRBV15 to TRBJ1-5, with TRBD1 identical over 7 bases. The CDR3 runs 15 residues. V lost 3 bases and J lost 5; bases outside the gene matches: 7. Germline V gene data show CDR1 as LNHNV and CDR2 as YYDKDF (reference sequence). Here the CDR3 reads CATSSWTGADQPQHF. CDR3 in DNA: TGTGCCACCAGCAGCTGGACAGGCGCGGATCAGCCCCAGCATTTT.

This clonotype was observed at least ten times. CDR3 residues: CSASTRDEQYF. CDR3 bases: TGCAGTGCTAGTACCCGGGACGAGCAGTACTTC. This chain uses TRBV20-1 with TRBJ2-7; D gene ambiguous. V was cut by 3 bases and J by 5 bases, with 8 bases left in between. CDR3 length equals 11 residues. Germline V gene data show CDR1 as DFQATT and CDR2 as SNEGSKA (reference sequence).

This clonotype has at least ten counts. This chain uses TRBV7-8 with TRBJ1-1; no definite D call. This CDR3 has 11 amino acids. Trimming shortened V by 5 bases and J by 7 bases, and 8 bases separated the two germline ends. Germline V gives CDR1 SGHVS, CDR2 FQNEAQ. CDR3 loop: CASSLRDEAFF. CDR3 coding DNA: TGTGCCAGCAGCCTGAGAGATGAAGCTTTCTTT.

V usage is TRBV3-1 and J usage is TRBJ2-7; no firm D call. Germline V gene sequence: CDR1 LGHDT, CDR2 YNNKEL (reference sequence). There are 15 residues in the CDR3. Deletions cut 4 bases from V and 5 bases from J, with 18 bases between. In nucleotides, the CDR3 is TGTGCCAGCAGCCTCCCCGGCCAGGTTTCCCACGAGCAGTACTTC. Protein product: CASSLPGQVSHEQYF.

Ten or more counts support this clonotype. The chain couples TRBV19 to TRBJ1-2; tentative D call: TRBD1 (5 bases). V was cut by 9 bases and J by 2 bases, with 10 bases left in between. This CDR3 comprises 12 residues. Per germline, CDR1 LNHDA and CDR2 SQIVND (reference sequence). The CDR3 DNA reads as TGTGCCAGCCACACAGGCAACTATGGCTACACCTTC. Protein: CASHTGNYGYTF.

At least ten counts were recorded for this clonotype. The chain recombines TRBV9 with TRBJ2-1, with D possibly matching TRBD1 (5 bases). The germline V gene encodes CDR1 SGDLS and CDR2 YYNGEE. The CDR3 is 15 residues long. The V end lost 0 bases, the J end lost 0 bases, and 7 bases lay between the germline ends. The CDR3: CASSVGRGSYNEQFF. In DNA, the CDR3 is TGTGCCAGCAGCGTAGGTAGGGGCTCCTACAATGAGCAGTTCTTC.

This chain joins TRBV30 and TRBJ2-5; D is unclear. Germline V gene data show CDR1 as GTSNPN and CDR2 as SVGIG (reference sequence). Trimming took off 5 bases at V and 7 bases at J, with 2 bases between the two ends. This CDR3 spans 8 amino acids. CDR3 protein: CAWGTQYF. In DNA, the CDR3 is TGTGCCTGGGGGACCCAGTACTTC.